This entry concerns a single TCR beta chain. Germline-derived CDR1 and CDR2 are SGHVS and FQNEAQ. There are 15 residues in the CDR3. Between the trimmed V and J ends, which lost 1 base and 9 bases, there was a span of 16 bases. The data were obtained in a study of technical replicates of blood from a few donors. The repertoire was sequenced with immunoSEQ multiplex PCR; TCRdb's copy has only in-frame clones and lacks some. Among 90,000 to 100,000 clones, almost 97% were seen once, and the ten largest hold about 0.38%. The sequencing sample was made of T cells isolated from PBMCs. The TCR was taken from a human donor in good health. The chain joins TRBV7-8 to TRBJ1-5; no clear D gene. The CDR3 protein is CASSLGSIAVWPQHF. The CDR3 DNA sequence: TGTGCCAGCAGCTTAGGTTCGATCGCGGTTTGGCCCCAGCATTTT.